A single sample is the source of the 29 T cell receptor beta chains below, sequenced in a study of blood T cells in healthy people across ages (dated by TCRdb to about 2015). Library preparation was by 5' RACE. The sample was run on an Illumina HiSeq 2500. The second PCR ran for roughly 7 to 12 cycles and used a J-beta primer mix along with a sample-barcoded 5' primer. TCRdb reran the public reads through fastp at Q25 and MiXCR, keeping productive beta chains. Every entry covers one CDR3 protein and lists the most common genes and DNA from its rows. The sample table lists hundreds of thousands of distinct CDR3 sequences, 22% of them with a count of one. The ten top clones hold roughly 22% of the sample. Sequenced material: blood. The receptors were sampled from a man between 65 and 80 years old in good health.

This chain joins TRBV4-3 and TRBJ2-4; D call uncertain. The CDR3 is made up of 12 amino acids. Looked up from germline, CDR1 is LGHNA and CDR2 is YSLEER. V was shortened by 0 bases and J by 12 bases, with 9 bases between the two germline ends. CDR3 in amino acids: CASSQDEEAQYF. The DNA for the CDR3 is TGCGCCAGCAGCCAAGATGAGGAAGCTCAGTACTTC.

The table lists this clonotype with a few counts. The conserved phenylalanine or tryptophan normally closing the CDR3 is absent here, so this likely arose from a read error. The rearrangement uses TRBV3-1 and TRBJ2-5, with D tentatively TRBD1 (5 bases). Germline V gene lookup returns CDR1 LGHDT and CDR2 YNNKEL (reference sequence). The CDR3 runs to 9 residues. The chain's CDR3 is CAGHYGQYV. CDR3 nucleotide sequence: TGTGCAGGACACTACGGGCAGTACGTC.

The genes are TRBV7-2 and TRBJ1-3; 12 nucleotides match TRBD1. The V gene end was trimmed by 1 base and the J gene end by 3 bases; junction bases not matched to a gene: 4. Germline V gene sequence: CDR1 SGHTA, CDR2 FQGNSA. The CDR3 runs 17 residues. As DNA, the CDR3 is TGTGCCAGCAGCTTAGGGGGACAGGGGGCGCTTGGAAACACCATATATTTT. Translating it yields CASSLGGQGALGNTIYF.

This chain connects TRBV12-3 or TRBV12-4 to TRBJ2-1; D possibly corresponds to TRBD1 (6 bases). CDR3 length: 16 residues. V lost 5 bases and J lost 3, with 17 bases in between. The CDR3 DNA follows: TGTGCCAGCAGTCAACAGGGCCGGGCCGTCTACAATGAGCAGTTCTTC. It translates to CASSQQGRAVYNEQFF.

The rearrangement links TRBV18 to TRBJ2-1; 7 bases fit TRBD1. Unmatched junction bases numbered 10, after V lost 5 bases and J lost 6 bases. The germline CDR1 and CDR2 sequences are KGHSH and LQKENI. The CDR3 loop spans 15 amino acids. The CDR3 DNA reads TGTGCCAGCTCATCAGAGACGAACAGGGGCAATGAGCAGTTCTTC. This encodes CASSSETNRGNEQFF.

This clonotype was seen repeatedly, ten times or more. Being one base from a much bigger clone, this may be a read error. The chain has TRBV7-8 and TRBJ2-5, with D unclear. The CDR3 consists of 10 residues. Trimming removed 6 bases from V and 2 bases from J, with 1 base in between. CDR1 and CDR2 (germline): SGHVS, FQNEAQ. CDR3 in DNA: TGTGCCAGCAGACAAGAGACCCAGTACTTC. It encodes CASRQETQYF.

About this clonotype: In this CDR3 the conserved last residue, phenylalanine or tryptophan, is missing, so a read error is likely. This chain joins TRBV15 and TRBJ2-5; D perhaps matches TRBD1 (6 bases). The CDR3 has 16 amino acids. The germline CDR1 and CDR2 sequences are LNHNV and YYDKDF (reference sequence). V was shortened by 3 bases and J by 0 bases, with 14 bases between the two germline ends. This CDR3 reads CATSRTSGDHQETQYL. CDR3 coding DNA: TGTGCCACCAGCAGGACCTCAGGGGACCACCAAGAGACCCAGTACCTC.

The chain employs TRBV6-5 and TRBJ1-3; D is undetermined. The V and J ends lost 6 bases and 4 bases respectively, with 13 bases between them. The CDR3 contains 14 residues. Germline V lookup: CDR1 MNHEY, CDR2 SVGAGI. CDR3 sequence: CASRRGSFGNTIYF. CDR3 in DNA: TGTGCCAGCAGGCGCGGGAGCTTCGGAAACACCATATATTTT.

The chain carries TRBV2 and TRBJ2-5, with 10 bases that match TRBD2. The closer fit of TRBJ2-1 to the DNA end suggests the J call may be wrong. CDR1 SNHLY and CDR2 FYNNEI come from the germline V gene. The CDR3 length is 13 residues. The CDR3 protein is CASSGTSGSEQFF. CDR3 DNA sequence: TGTGCCAGCAGTGGGACTAGCGGAAGCGAGCAGTTCTTC.

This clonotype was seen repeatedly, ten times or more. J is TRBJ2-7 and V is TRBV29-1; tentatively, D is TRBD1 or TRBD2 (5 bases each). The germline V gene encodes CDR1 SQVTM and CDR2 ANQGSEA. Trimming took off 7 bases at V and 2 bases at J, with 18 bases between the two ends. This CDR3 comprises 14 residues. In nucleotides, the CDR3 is TGCAGCGCTAATCACCGGGACGAAACCTACGAGCAGTACGTC. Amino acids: CSANHRDETYEQYV.

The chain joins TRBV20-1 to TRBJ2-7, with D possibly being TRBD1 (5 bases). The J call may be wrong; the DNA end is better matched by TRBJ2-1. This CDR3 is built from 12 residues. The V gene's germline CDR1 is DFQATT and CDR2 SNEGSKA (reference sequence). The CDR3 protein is CSASLRVDEQFF. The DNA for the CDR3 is TGCAGTGCTAGTCTCAGGGTAGATGAGCAGTTCTTC.

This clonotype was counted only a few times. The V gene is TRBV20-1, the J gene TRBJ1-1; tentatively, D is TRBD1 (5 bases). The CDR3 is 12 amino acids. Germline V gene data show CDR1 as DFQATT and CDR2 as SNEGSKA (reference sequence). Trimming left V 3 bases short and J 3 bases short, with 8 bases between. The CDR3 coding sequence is TGCAGTGCTAGGGGCAGGGACACTGAAGCTTTCTTT. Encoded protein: CSARGRDTEAFF.

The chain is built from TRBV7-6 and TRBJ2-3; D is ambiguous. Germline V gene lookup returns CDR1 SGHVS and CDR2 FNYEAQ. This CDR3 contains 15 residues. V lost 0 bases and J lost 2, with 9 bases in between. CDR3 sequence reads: CASSLATRNTDTQYF. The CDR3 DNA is TGTGCCAGCAGCTTAGCGACGCGGAACACAGATACGCAGTATTTT.

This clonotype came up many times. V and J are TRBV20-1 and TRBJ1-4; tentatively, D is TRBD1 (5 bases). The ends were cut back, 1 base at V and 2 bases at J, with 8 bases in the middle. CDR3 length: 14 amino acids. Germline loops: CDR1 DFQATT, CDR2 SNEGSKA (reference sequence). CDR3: CSARAGGTNEKLFF. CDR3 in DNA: TGCAGTGCTAGAGCGGGGGGGACTAATGAAAAACTGTTTTTT.

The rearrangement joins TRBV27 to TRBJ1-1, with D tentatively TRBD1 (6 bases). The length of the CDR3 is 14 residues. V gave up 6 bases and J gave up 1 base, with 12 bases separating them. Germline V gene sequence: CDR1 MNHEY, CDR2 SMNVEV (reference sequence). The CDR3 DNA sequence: TGTGCCAGCAGGCCCCAGGGGCGGAACACTGAAGCTTTCTTT. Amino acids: CASRPQGRNTEAFF.

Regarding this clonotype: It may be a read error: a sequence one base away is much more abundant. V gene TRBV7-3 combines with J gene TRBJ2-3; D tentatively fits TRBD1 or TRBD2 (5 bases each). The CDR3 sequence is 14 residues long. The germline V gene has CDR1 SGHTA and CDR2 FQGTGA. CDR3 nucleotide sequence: TGTGTCAGCAGCCTCACAGGAGGAGGCGATACGCAGTATTTT. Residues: CVSSLTGGGDTQYF.

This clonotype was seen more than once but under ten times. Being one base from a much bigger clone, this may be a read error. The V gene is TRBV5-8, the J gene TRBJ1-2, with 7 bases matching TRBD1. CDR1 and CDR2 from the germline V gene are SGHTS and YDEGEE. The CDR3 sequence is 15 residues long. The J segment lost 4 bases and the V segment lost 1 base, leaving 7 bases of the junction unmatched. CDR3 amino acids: CASSLWQGVPYGYTF. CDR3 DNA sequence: TGTGCCAGCAGCTTGTGGCAGGGGGTCCCCTATGGCTACACCTTC.

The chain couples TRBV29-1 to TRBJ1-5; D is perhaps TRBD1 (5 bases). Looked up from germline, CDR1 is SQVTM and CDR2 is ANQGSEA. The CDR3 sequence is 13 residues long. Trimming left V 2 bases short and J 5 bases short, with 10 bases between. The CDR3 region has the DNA TGCAGCGTTGAATGGGGGGACGATCAGCCCCAGCATTTT. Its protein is CSVEWGDDQPQHF.

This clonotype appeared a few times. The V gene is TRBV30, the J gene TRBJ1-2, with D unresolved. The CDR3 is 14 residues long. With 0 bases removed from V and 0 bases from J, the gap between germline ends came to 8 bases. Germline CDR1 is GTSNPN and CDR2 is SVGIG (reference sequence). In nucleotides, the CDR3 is TGTGCCTGGAGTGTAGGTACCCCTAACTATGGCTACACCTTC. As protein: CAWSVGTPNYGYTF.

The CDR3 region is CSVYRGEKLFF. In DNA form, the CDR3 reads TGCAGCGTCTACAGGGGTGAAAAACTGTTTTTT. V is TRBV29-1 and J is TRBJ1-4; 7 bases match TRBD1. Per the germline V gene, CDR1 is SQVTM and CDR2 is ANQGSEA. Unmatched junction bases numbered 2, after V lost 6 bases and J lost 7 bases. There are 11 residues in the CDR3.

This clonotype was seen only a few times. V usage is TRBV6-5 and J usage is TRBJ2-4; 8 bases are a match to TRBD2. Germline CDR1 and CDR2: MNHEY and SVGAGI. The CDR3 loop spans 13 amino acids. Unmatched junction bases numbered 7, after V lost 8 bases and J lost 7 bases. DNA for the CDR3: TGTGCCAGCTCAGCGGGAGTCAGGAACATTCAGTACTTC. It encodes CASSAGVRNIQYF.

CDR3 in DNA: TGTGCCAGCAGCCAATTGGGGGAATACCCGAACACTGAAGCTTTCTTT. It translates to CASSQLGEYPNTEAFF. This rearrangement joins TRBV3-1 to TRBJ1-1, with D perhaps TRBD1 (5 bases). Germline CDR1 LGHDT, CDR2 YNNKEL (reference sequence). The CDR3 extends over 16 amino acids. Trimming took 2 bases from V and 1 from J, leaving 14 bases between them.

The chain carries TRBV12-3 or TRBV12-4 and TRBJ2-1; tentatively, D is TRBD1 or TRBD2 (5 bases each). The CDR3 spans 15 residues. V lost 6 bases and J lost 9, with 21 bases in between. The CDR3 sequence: CASSRRTRGIGEQFF. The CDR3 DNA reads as TGTGCCAGCAGCCGGCGGACACGGGGCATTGGTGAGCAGTTCTTC.

The CDR3 DNA follows: TGCGCCAGCAGCTACGAAGCGGGTCCCTCCTACAATGAGCAGTTCTTC. This gives the protein CASSYEAGPSYNEQFF. V and J are TRBV5-1 and TRBJ2-1; a possible D gene is TRBD2 (6 bases). V was pared by 3 bases and J by 0 bases, with 13 bases between. Germline V gene data show CDR1 as SGHRS and CDR2 as YFSETQ. CDR3 length: 16 residues.

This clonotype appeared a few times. CDR3 DNA sequence: TGTGCCAGCAGTTACTCGAGATACAACAGGGTACATTTGGAGCAGTACTTC. Translation: CASSYSRYNRVHLEQYF. V and J are TRBV6-5 and TRBJ2-7; D may be TRBD1 (6 bases). CDR1 and CDR2 from the germline V gene are MNHEY and SVGAGI. This CDR3 region has 17 residues. V dropped 0 bases and J dropped 7 bases, with 22 bases sitting between them.

The CDR3 reads CSARDHRGASGYTF. The CDR3 DNA is TGCAGTGCTAGAGATCATAGGGGGGCGAGTGGCTACACCTTC. The rearrangement uses TRBV20-1 and TRBJ1-2; tentatively, D is TRBD1 (6 bases). CDR3 length: 14 residues. V lost 0 bases to trimming and J lost 7 bases, with 15 bases between them. The germline gives CDR1 DFQATT, CDR2 SNEGSKA (reference sequence).

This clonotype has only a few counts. CDR3 amino acids: CAIRGDRGSETQYF. The CDR3 DNA follows: TGTGCCATCAGAGGTGACAGGGGGTCAGAGACCCAGTACTTC. The chain has TRBV10-3 and TRBJ2-5, with 9 bases lining up with TRBD1. Germline V gene sequence: CDR1 ENHRY, CDR2 SYGVKD. This CDR3 contains 14 residues. V lost 6 bases and J lost 4; bases outside the gene matches: 6.

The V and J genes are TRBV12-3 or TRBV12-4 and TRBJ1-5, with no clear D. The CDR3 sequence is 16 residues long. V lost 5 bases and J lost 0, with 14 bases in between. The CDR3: CASSIFRRYSNQPQHF. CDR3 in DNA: TGTGCCAGCAGTATATTCCGGCGATATAGCAATCAGCCCCAGCATTTT.

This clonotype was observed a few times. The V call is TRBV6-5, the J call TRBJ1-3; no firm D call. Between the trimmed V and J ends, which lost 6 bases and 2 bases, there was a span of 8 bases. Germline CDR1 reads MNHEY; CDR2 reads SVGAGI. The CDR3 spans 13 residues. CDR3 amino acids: CASRRGAGNTIYF. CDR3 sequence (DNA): TGTGCCAGCAGGAGAGGAGCTGGAAACACCATATATTTT.